Following are 5 T cell receptor beta chains from one sample sequenced in a study of control samples from healthy donors and cancer patients (TCRdb year 2020). The library was obtained by the immunoSEQ multiplex PCR assay. TCRdb re-hosts the immuneACCESS table, in-frame sequences only. Its copies lack some clones; in the studies checked, an unresolved V gene accounts for under half of them, and the cause for the rest is not known. The sample table shows some 160,000 clones, and around 90% are seen once. Clones ranked in the top ten supply about 4.9% of the sample. The sample taken for sequencing was blood. These receptors were collected from a man between 25 and 39 years old in good health.

The rearrangement links TRBV30 to TRBJ2-7; TRBD2 agrees at 7 bases. The CDR3 consists of 12 residues. Germline V gives CDR1 GTSNPN, CDR2 SVGIG (reference sequence). Trimming removed 5 bases from V and 2 bases from J; junction bases left unmatched: 3. CDR3 bases: TGTGCCTGGTCCGGGACTACCTACGAGCAGTACTTC. This sequence encodes CAWSGTTYEQYF.

This chain connects TRBV10-3 to TRBJ1-5, with a tentative D call TRBD1 (5 bases). Trimming took off 5 bases at V and 2 bases at J, with 10 bases between the two ends. CDR1 and CDR2 from the germline V gene are ENHRY and SYGVKD. The CDR3 contains 14 residues. CDR3 sequence reads: CAISQGVGNQPQHF. The CDR3 DNA follows: TGTGCCATCAGTCAGGGTGTTGGCAATCAGCCCCAGCATTTT.

The CDR3 DNA follows: TGTGCCAGCTCACAAGACAGCTACGAGCAGTACTTC. Its protein product is CASSQDSYEQYF. This chain connects TRBV18 to TRBJ2-7; D may be TRBD1 (5 bases). Trimming removed 4 bases from V and 3 bases from J, with 7 bases in between. CDR1 is KGHSH and CDR2 is LQKENI in the germline V gene. The CDR3 is 12 amino acids.

The V gene is TRBV18, the J gene TRBJ1-3; possibly TRBD1 for D (6 bases). CDR3 length equals 16 residues. Germline loops: CDR1 KGHSH, CDR2 LQKENI. V was clipped by 1 base and J by 3 bases, with 13 bases between them. CDR3 nucleotide sequence: TGTGCCAGCTCACCACAGGAGGGGGATCGTGGAAACACCATATATTTT. Encoded protein: CASSPQEGDRGNTIYF.

In DNA, the CDR3 is TGTGCCAGCAGTTACAGGGCGGGGGGGAGCACAGATACGCAGTATTTT. Amino acid sequence: CASSYRAGGSTDTQYF. The V and J genes are TRBV6-2 or TRBV6-3 and TRBJ2-3, with TRBD2 matching 9 bases. This CDR3 has 16 residues. The V gene end was trimmed by 2 bases and the J gene end by 0 bases; junction bases not matched to a gene: 3. Germline CDR1 and CDR2: MNHEY and SVGEGT.